One sample yielded the 4 T cell receptor beta chains listed below, sequenced in a study of shared clonotypes between healthy human individuals. The data were produced by immunoSEQ multiplex PCR, yet TCRdb's version contains in-frame clones alone and is incomplete. The sample consists of some 900,000 clones, over 60% of them appearing once. The material sequenced was memory CD4+ T cells sorted from blood. Subset indicated: CD45RA-negative fraction. The receptors here all came from a man younger than 35 in good health.

This chain joins TRBV2 and TRBJ1-1, with D maybe TRBD1 (5 bases). The V gene lost 7 bases and the J gene lost 2 bases, with 14 bases spanning the gap. CDR3 length equals 14 residues. The germline CDR1 and CDR2 sequences are SNHLY and FYNNEI. The CDR3 sequence is CASIKGAVNTEAFF. CDR3 bases: TGTGCCAGCATCAAAGGGGCCGTAAACACTGAAGCTTTCTTT.

This rearrangement joins TRBV6-6 to TRBJ2-7; tentatively, D is TRBD2 (6 bases). CDR1 is MNHNY and CDR2 is SVGAGI in the germline V gene (reference sequence). Deletions cut 4 bases from V and 0 bases from J, with 13 bases between. This CDR3 is 15 amino acids long. The CDR3 DNA is TGTGCCAGCAGTTCCCCGGGGGACGGCTCCTACGAGCAGTACTTC. Translation: CASSSPGDGSYEQYF.

Turning to this clone: The same CDR3 also results from other DNA sequences found in this sample. This chain uses TRBV7-2 with TRBJ2-2; 8 nucleotides match TRBD2. In germline, CDR1 is SGHTA, CDR2 FQGNSA. The CDR3 runs 16 residues. Losses at the gene ends were 5 bases for V and 2 bases for J; bases not matched to a gene: 7. The CDR3 nucleotides read TGTGCCAGCAGCCCCCGGTTAGCGGGAAACACCGGGGAGCTGTTTTTT. Encoded protein: CASSPRLAGNTGELFF.

The chain employs TRBV25-1 and TRBJ1-1; D unresolved. V was clipped by 3 bases and J by 2 bases, with 10 bases between them. This CDR3 spans 14 amino acids. The germline CDR1 and CDR2 sequences are MGHDK and SYGVNS. CDR3 protein: CASSDAGANTEAFF. The CDR3 DNA reads TGTGCCAGCAGTGACGCAGGAGCAAACACTGAAGCTTTCTTT.